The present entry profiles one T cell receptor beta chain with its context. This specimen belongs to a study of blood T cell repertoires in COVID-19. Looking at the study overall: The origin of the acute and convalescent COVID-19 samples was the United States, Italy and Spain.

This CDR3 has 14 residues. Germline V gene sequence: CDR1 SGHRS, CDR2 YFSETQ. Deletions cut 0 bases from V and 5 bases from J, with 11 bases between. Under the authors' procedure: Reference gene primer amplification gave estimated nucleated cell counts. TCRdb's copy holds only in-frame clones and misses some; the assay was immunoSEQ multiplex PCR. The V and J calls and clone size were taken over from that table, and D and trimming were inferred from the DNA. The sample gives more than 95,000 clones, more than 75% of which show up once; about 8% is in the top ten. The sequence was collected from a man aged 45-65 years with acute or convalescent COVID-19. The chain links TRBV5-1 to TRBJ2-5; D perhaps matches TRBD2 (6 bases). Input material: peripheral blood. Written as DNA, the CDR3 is TGCGCCAGCAGCTTGGATTTGGGAGGTGAGACCCAGTACTTC. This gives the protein CASSLDLGGETQYF.